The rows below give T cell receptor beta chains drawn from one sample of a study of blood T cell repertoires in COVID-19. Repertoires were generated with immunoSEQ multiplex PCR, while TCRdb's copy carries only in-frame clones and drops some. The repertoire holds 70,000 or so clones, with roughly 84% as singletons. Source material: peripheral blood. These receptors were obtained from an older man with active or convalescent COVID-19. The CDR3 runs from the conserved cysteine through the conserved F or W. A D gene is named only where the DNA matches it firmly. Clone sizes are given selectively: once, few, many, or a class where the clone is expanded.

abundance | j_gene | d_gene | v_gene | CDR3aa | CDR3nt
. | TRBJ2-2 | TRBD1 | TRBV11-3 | CASSSTGAGTGELFF | TGTGCCAGCAGCTCGACAGGGGCTGGGACCGGGGAGCTGTTTTTT
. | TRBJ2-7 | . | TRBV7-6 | CASSRSGAPYEQYF | TGTGCCAGCAGCAGATCTGGGGCCCCTTACGAGCAGTACTTC
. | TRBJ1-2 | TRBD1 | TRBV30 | CAWSVQGGLYTF | TGTGCCTGGAGTGTACAGGGGGGGCTATACACCTTC
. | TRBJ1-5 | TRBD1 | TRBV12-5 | CASGLDPTGGQPQHF | TGTGCTAGTGGTTTGGACCCGACAGGGGGACAGCCCCAGCATTTT
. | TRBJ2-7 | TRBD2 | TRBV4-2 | CASSQGAGERTYEQYF | TGTGCCAGCAGCCAAGGTGCGGGGGAGCGAACTTACGAGCAGTACTTC
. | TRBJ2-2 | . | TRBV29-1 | CSGTRGSGELFF | TGCAGCGGAACAAGGGGTTCCGGGGAGCTGTTTTTT
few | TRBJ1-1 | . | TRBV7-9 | CASSPTKGRTTEAFF | TGTGCCAGCAGCCCAACAAAGGGGCGGACCACTGAAGCTTTCTTT
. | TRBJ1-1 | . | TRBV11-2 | CASSLRTRKNTEAFF | TGTGCCAGCAGCTTGAGGACTCGGAAGAACACTGAAGCTTTCTTT
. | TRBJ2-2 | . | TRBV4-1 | CASSQVTGAGELFF | TGCGCCAGCAGCCAAGTTACAGGTGCCGGGGAGCTGTTTTTT
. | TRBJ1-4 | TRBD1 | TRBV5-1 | CASSYTGGNANEKLFF | TGCGCCAGCAGCTATACAGGGGGCAACGCTAATGAAAAACTGTTTTTT
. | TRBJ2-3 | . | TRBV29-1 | CSVQLAVSTDTQYF | TGCAGCGTTCAACTAGCAGTTAGCACAGATACGCAGTATTTT
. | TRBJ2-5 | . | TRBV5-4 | CASSLVGGGQETQYF | TGTGCCAGCAGCTTGGTGGGCGGAGGGCAAGAGACCCAGTACTTC
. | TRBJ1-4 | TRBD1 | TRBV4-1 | CASSQVGTGNEKLFF | TGCGCCAGCAGCCAAGTGGGGACAGGGAATGAAAAACTGTTTTTT
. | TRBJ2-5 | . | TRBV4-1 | CASSQGRGLGGETQYF | TGCGCCAGCAGCCAAGGCAGGGGTCTAGGGGGAGAGACCCAGTACTTC
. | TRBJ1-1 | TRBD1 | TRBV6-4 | CASSDSNGTGTFGTEAFF | TGTGCCAGCAGTGACTCAAACGGGACAGGTACTTTTGGGACTGAAGCTTTCTTT
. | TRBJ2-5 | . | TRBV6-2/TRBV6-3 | CASSFGAAGETQYF | TGTGCCAGCAGTTTCGGTGCAGCGGGAGAGACCCAGTACTTC
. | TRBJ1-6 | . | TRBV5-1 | CASSLSGPKYNSPLHF | TGCGCCAGCAGCTTGTCAGGGCCGAAATATAATTCACCCCTCCACTTT
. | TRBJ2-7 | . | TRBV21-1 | CASSKEIPAGGPYEQYF | TGTGCCAGCAGCAAAGAGATCCCAGCGGGAGGACCCTACGAGCAGTACTTC
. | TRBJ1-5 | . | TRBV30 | CAWSDQGAQPQHF | TGTGCCTGGAGTGATCAAGGGGCGCAGCCCCAGCATTTT
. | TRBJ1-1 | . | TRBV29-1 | CSGGPGEAFF | TGCAGCGGGGGTCCAGGGGAAGCTTTCTTT
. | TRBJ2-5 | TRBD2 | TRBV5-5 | CASSLGALREGQETQYF | TGTGCCAGCAGCTTGGGAGCACTGCGGGAGGGCCAAGAGACCCAGTACTTC
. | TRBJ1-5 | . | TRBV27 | CASSLSSGNQPQHF | TGTGCCAGCAGTTTATCGTCCGGCAATCAGCCCCAGCATTTT
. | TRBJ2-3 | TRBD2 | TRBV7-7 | CASSPGLADSTDTQYF | TGTGCCAGCAGCCCTGGACTAGCGGATAGCACAGATACGCAGTATTTT
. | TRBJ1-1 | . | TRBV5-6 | CASSLDGFQRGTEAFF | TGTGCCAGCAGCTTGGATGGTTTCCAGCGAGGGACTGAAGCTTTCTTT
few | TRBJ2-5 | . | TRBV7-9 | CASSSITGTQYF | TGTGCCAGCAGCTCCATCACGGGGACCCAGTACTTC
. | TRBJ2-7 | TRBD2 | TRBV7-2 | CASSLGSGTSYEQYF | TGTGCCAGCAGCTTAGGAAGCGGGACCAGCTACGAGCAGTACTTC
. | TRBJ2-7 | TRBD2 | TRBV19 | CASSIVAGDDYEQYF | TGTGCCAGTAGTATAGTTGCGGGAGATGACTACGAGCAGTACTTC
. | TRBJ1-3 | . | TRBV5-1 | CASSLDPSGTIYF | TGCGCCAGCAGCTTGGACCCCTCGGGCACCATATATTTT
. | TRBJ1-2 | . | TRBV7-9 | CASSLINYGYTF | TGTGCCAGCAGCCTTATAAACTATGGCTACACCTTC
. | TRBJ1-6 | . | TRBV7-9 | CASSSRGDNNSPLHF | TGTGCCAGCAGCTCCCGGGGAGACAATAATTCACCCCTCCACTTT
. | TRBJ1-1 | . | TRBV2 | CASSQTEAFF | TGTGCCAGCAGTCAAACTGAAGCTTTCTTT
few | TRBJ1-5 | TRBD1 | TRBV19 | CASRADRGFGQPQHF | TGTGCCAGTAGGGCCGACAGGGGGTTCGGTCAGCCCCAGCATTTT
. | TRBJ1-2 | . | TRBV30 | CAWKNRDRAIDGYTF | TGTGCCTGGAAGAACAGGGATAGGGCGATCGATGGCTACACCTTC
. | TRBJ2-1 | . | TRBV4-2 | CASSQDRRDEQFF | TGTGCCAGCAGCCAAGATAGGAGGGATGAGCAGTTCTTC
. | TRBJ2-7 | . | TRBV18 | CASSPPSRDTYEQYF | TGTGCCAGCTCACCACCGTCTAGGGACACCTACGAGCAGTACTTC
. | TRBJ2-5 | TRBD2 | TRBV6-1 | CASRELGLDSPETQYF | TGTGCCAGCAGGGAACTAGGACTAGATTCCCCAGAGACCCAGTACTTC
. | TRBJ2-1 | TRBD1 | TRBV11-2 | CASSLDSGQYNEQFF | TGTGCCAGCAGCTTAGACTCGGGACAGTACAATGAGCAGTTCTTC
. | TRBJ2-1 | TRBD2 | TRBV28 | CASSLLSSGRQNEQFF | TGTGCCAGCAGTTTATTGTCTAGCGGGAGGCAGAATGAGCAGTTCTTC
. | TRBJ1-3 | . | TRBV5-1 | CASSLDGSRGSGNTIYF | TGCGCCAGCAGCTTGGATGGCAGCCGGGGCTCTGGAAACACCATATATTTT
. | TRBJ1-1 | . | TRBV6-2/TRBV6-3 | CASSYSSWSDTEAFF | TGTGCCAGCAGTTACTCATCTTGGAGCGACACTGAAGCTTTCTTT
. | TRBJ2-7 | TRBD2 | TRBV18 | CASSPTRLAGYEQYF | TGTGCCAGCTCACCGACGAGACTAGCGGGCTACGAGCAGTACTTC
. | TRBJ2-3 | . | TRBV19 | CASSIGDTQYF | TGTGCCAGTAGTATCGGAGATACGCAGTATTTT
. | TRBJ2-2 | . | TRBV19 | CASNQGRSNTGELFF | TGTGCCAGTAATCAGGGTCGGTCGAACACCGGGGAGCTGTTTTTT
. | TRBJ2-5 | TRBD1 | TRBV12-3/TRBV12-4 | CASSLTGGETQYF | TGTGCCAGCAGTTTGACAGGGGGTGAGACCCAGTACTTC
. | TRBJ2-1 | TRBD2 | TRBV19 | CASSPPSAGVTYNEQFF | TGTGCCAGTAGTCCCCCTAGTGCGGGAGTTACCTACAATGAGCAGTTCTTC
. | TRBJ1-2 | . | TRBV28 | CASSPPLAENYGYTF | TGTGCCAGCAGTCCGCCGTTGGCGGAGAACTATGGCTACACCTTC
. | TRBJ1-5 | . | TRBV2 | CASSGSRVSNQPQHF | TGTGCCAGCAGTGGTTCCAGGGTGAGCAATCAGCCCCAGCATTTT
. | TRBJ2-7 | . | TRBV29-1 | CSVDSEGLGEQYF | TGCAGCGTTGATTCCGAGGGTCTCGGCGAGCAGTACTTC
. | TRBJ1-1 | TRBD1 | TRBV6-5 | CASADRGRSGAEAFF | TGTGCCAGCGCGGACAGGGGGCGATCGGGCGCTGAAGCTTTCTTT
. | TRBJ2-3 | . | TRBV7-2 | CASSFTRPRRTDTQYF | TGTGCCAGCAGCTTCACTAGACCGAGACGCACAGATACGCAGTATTTT
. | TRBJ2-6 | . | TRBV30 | CAWRRGLSSGANVLTF | TGTGCCTGGAGGAGGGGACTGAGCTCTGGGGCCAACGTCCTGACTTTC
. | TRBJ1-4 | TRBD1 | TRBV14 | CASSPTQGATNEKLFF | TGTGCCAGCAGCCCAACACAGGGGGCGACTAATGAAAAACTGTTTTTT
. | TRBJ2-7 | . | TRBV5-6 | CASNGPGNYEQYF | TGTGCCAGCAACGGGCCAGGGAACTACGAGCAGTACTTC
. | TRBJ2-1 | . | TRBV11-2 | CASSRRVSSYNEQFF | TGTGCCAGCAGCCGGAGGGTGAGCTCCTACAATGAGCAGTTCTTC
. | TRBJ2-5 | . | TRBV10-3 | CAISVRGEGETQYF | TGTGCCATCAGTGTTAGGGGTGAAGGAGAGACCCAGTACTTC
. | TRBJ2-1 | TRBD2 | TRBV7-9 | CASSATSGNYNEQFF | TGTGCCAGCAGCGCGACTAGCGGAAACTACAATGAGCAGTTCTTC
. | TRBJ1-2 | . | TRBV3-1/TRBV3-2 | CASSQVTGYGYTF | TGTGCCAGCAGCCAAGTCACGGGGTATGGCTACACCTTC
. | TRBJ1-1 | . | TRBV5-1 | CASSLGVRQGSRNTEAFF | TGCGCCAGCAGCTTGGGCGTACGCCAGGGGTCAAGGAACACTGAAGCTTTCTTT
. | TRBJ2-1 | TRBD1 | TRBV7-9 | CASSLAGQGSYNEQFF | TGTGCCAGCAGCTTAGCTGGACAGGGCTCCTACAATGAGCAGTTCTTC